The 30 T cell receptor beta chains given below trace back to one sample, sequenced in a study of blood T cell repertoires in COVID-19. The method was immunoSEQ multiplex PCR; TCRdb's version includes in-frame clones alone and lacks a portion of them. The data show around 230,000 clones, around 83% seen once. Sequencing used peripheral blood. The source is a woman aged 55 to 70 with active or convalescent COVID-19.

The chain couples TRBV27 to TRBJ2-2; 10 positions agree with TRBD1. The CDR3 is 17 residues long. The germline CDR1 and CDR2 sequences are MNHEY and SMNVEV (reference sequence). J lost 6 bases, V lost 0 bases, and 7 bases had no gene match. The CDR3 spells CASSLSPDRGPAGELFF. CDR3 nucleotides: TGTGCCAGCAGTTTATCTCCAGACAGGGGGCCGGCCGGGGAGCTGTTTTTT.

This clone has only one observation. This sequence joins TRBV6-2 or TRBV6-3 and TRBJ2-5, with D maybe TRBD2 (5 bases). The CDR3 contains 15 residues. CDR1 and CDR2 (germline): MNHEY, SVGEGT. The V gene lost 6 bases and the J gene lost 2 bases, with 16 bases spanning the gap. CDR3 sequence: CASSNGGPPQETQYF. The CDR3 DNA is TGTGCCAGCAGCAACGGCGGGCCTCCTCAAGAGACCCAGTACTTC.

This chain connects TRBV7-3 to TRBJ1-2; TRBD1 matches at 7 bases. Germline trimming cut 5 bases from V and 4 bases from J; bases unmatched to any gene: 10. The CDR3 is 15 amino acids. Per the germline V gene, CDR1 is SGHTA and CDR2 is FQGTGA. CDR3 DNA: TGTGCCAGCAGCCCAGGGGGGACAGAGGCCTATGGCTACACCTTC. This sequence encodes CASSPGGTEAYGYTF.

This clone appeared a few times. This chain links TRBV7-9 with TRBJ1-4; 9 bases are shared with TRBD1. The length of the CDR3 is 14 residues. J lost 8 bases, V lost 6 bases, and 7 bases had no gene match. Germline CDR1 is SEHNR and CDR2 is FQNEAQ (reference sequence). CDR3 coding DNA: TGTGCCAGCAGAACAGGGGGCGCGGTGGAAAAACTGTTTTTT. It specifies CASRTGGAVEKLFF. Supplemented by reference TRBV7-9 and TRBJ1-4, the full variable domain reads DTGVSQNPRHKITKRGQNVTFRCDPISEHNRLYWYRQTLGQGPEFLTYFQNEAQLEKSRLLSDRFSAERPKGSFSTLEIQRTEQGDSAMYLCASRTGGAVEKLFFGSGTQLSVL.

The J gene is TRBJ2-2, the V gene TRBV4-1, with D possibly matching TRBD1 (7 bases). CDR1 is MGHRA, CDR2 YSYEKL, per germline. CDR3 size: 17 residues. Deletions cut 3 bases from V and 4 bases from J, with 18 bases between. CDR3 region: CASSHPTGRSSTGELFF. In DNA form, the CDR3 reads TGCGCCAGCAGCCACCCGACAGGGAGGAGTAGCACCGGGGAGCTGTTTTTT.

The chain has TRBV2 and TRBJ1-4, with D tentatively TRBD1 (6 bases). The V gene's germline CDR1 is SNHLY and CDR2 FYNNEI. The CDR3 is made up of 15 amino acids. Trimming pared 7 bases from V and 7 bases from J, leaving 19 bases between. Here the CDR3 DNA reads TGTGCCAGCATAGATGGAAGGGGGTTGGGTGAAAAACTGTTTTTT. It yields the protein CASIDGRGLGEKLFF.

Points on this clone: The same CDR3 arises from other DNA sequences in this sample as well. V usage is TRBV6-5 and J usage is TRBJ2-7, with 10 bases lining up with TRBD1. V lost 0 bases and J lost 6; bases outside the gene matches: 2. The CDR3 totals 14 residues. Germline CDR1 and CDR2: MNHEY and SVGAGI. The CDR3 DNA reads as TGTGCCAGCAGTTACTCCGGGACAGGGGTCGAGCAGTACTTC. This sequence encodes CASSYSGTGVEQYF.

V is TRBV19 and J is TRBJ2-7, with a tentative D call TRBD1 (7 bases). Germline V gene sequence: CDR1 LNHDA, CDR2 SQIVND (reference sequence). V was trimmed by 4 bases and J by 3 bases, leaving 13 bases between them. The CDR3 is made up of 14 amino acids. As DNA, the CDR3 is TGTGCCAGTAGTAGCGGGACAGATTACTACGAGCAGTACTTC. As protein: CASSSGTDYYEQYF.

The genes are TRBV6-5 and TRBJ2-1; TRBD1 might be the D (5 bases). V dropped 5 bases and J dropped 8 bases, with 13 bases sitting between them. Germline lookup yields CDR1 MNHEY and CDR2 SVGAGI. This CDR3 region has 13 residues. The CDR3 DNA sequence: TGTGCCAGCAGTCCACAGGCCAAAGATGAGCAGTTCTTC. This translates into CASSPQAKDEQFF.

This clone was recorded once. The chain recombines TRBV12-5 with TRBJ2-7; 7 bases map to TRBD2. The V gene's germline CDR1 is LGHNT and CDR2 FRNRAP. The CDR3 runs to 15 residues. Trimming removed 1 base from V and 3 bases from J; junction bases left unmatched: 6. CDR3 residues: CASGLGSSGDYEQYF. The CDR3 DNA is TGTGCTAGTGGTTTGGGTAGCAGCGGGGACTACGAGCAGTACTTC.

This chain links TRBV18 with TRBJ2-2; no clear D. Per the germline V gene, CDR1 is KGHSH and CDR2 is LQKENI. The CDR3 sequence is 13 residues long. V was cut by 5 bases and J by 7 bases, with 11 bases left in between. The CDR3: CASSTPADGELFF. The CDR3 DNA reads as TGTGCCAGCTCAACGCCCGCGGACGGGGAGCTGTTTTTT.

The chain recombines TRBV29-1 with TRBJ1-3; a weak D match, TRBD1 (5 bases). V shed 6 bases and J shed 10 bases, with 13 bases lying between them. The CDR3 covers 11 residues. The germline CDR1 and CDR2 sequences are SQVTM and ANQGSEA. CDR3 protein: CSVRTEGTIYF. The CDR3, as DNA: TGCAGCGTCCGGACGGAGGGGACCATATATTTT.

This chain connects TRBV7-9 to TRBJ2-7; 11 positions match TRBD1. The CDR3 covers 13 residues. V lost 7 bases, J lost 4 bases, and 3 bases stayed unmatched. Germline V gene sequence: CDR1 SEHNR, CDR2 FQNEAQ (reference sequence). The CDR3 bases are TGTGCCAGCAACCGGGACAGGGGGTACGAGCAGTACTTC. It specifies CASNRDRGYEQYF. The whole variable domain, filled in from reference TRBV7-9 and TRBJ2-7, reads DTGVSQNPRHKITKRGQNVTFRCDPISEHNRLYWYRQTLGQGPEFLTYFQNEAQLEKSRLLSDRFSAERPKGSFSTLEIQRTEQGDSAMYLCASNRDRGYEQYFGPGTRLTVT.

The rearrangement joins TRBV11-3 to TRBJ2-2; unclear D gene. Per germline, CDR1 SGHNT and CDR2 YENEEA. V was trimmed by 5 bases and J by 3 bases, leaving 4 bases between them. The CDR3 is 12 amino acids. DNA of the CDR3: TGTGCCAGCAGCCCAGACACCGGGGAGCTGTTTTTT. Amino acid sequence: CASSPDTGELFF.

Remarks on this clone: Other DNA sequences in the sample encode the same CDR3. This chain uses TRBV18 with TRBJ2-7; D perhaps matches TRBD1 (5 bases). Trimming removed 0 bases at V and 6 bases at J, with 18 bases between. Germline V gives CDR1 KGHSH, CDR2 LQKENI. This CDR3 contains 16 residues. CDR3 sequence: CASSPPGPRSKGEQYF. Written as DNA, the CDR3 is TGTGCCAGCTCACCACCGGGGCCAAGGAGTAAAGGCGAGCAGTACTTC.

The V gene is TRBV3-1 (or the pseudogene TRBV3-2), the J gene TRBJ1-2, with a tentative D call TRBD1 (5 bases). Trimming stripped 1 base from V and 2 bases from J, with 11 bases between. There are 15 residues in the CDR3. Germline V gene data show CDR1 as LGHDT and CDR2 as YNNKEL (reference sequence). CDR3 coding DNA: TGTGCCAGCAGCCAAGGACAGATCAGAAACTATGGCTACACCTTC. Protein: CASSQGQIRNYGYTF.

The chain is built from TRBV6-2 or TRBV6-3 and TRBJ1-1; 9 nucleotides match TRBD1. Per the germline V gene, CDR1 is MNHEY and CDR2 is SVGEGT. Trimming took 0 bases from V and 5 from J; bases not matched to a gene: 4. There are 15 residues in the CDR3. CDR3 DNA sequence: TGTGCCAGCAGTTACTCTACAGGGGGCTTTACTGAAGCTTTCTTT. It is translated as CASSYSTGGFTEAFF.

This chain links TRBV27 with TRBJ1-2; D is undetermined. Germline CDR1 and CDR2: MNHEY and SMNVEV (reference sequence). This CDR3 has 11 residues. Trimming left V 7 bases short and J 2 bases short, with 5 bases between. CDR3 DNA: TGTGCCAGCATGGGCAACTATGGCTACACCTTC. This translates into CASMGNYGYTF.

This clone was counted a single time. As DNA, the CDR3 is TGTGCCAGCAGCGAGGTCCCTGAAGCTTTCTTT. This sequence encodes CASSEVPEAFF. The rearrangement links TRBV6-6 to TRBJ1-1; no definite D call. The CDR3 runs 11 residues. Germline CDR1 is MNHNY and CDR2 is SVGAGI (reference sequence). V lost 6 bases and J lost 6, with 8 bases in between.

This clone occurred a few times. This chain links TRBV5-4 with TRBJ2-2; TRBD1 is a possible D gene (5 bases). This CDR3 spans 15 amino acids. The V and J ends lost 4 bases and 3 bases respectively, with 13 bases between them. Germline values: CDR1 SGHNT, CDR2 YYREEE (reference sequence). For the CDR3, the DNA is TGTGCCAGCAGCCCATACCAAGGGGACACCGGGGAGCTGTTTTTT. Its protein product is CASSPYQGDTGELFF.

This clone was counted a few times. The CDR3 sequence: CASYRGGEKLFF. The DNA for the CDR3 is TGTGCCAGCTACCGGGGGGGGGAAAAACTGTTTTTT. The chain has TRBV6-6 and TRBJ1-4, with TRBD1 as a possible D gene (5 bases). Looked up from germline, CDR1 is MNHNY and CDR2 is SVGAGI (reference sequence). Trimming removed 8 bases at V and 8 bases at J, with 12 bases between. The CDR3 has 12 residues.

The genes are TRBV4-3 and TRBJ2-5, with 8 nucleotides matching TRBD1. With V trimmed by 0 bases and J by 5 bases, 8 bases remained unmatched. CDR1 and CDR2 from the germline V gene are LGHNA and YSLEER. The CDR3 is 16 amino acids. The CDR3 DNA reads TGCGCCAGCAGCCAAGATTACGGCAGGGGGCCGGAGACCCAGTACTTC. Amino acids: CASSQDYGRGPETQYF.

This rearrangement joins TRBV4-1 to TRBJ2-5; TRBD2 agrees at 7 bases. This CDR3 region has 14 residues. The germline V gene encodes CDR1 MGHRA and CDR2 YSYEKL. V lost 1 base and J lost 4; bases outside the gene matches: 3. The CDR3 protein is CASSQVGGVETQYF. CDR3 bases: TGCGCCAGCAGCCAAGTGGGGGGGGTAGAGACCCAGTACTTC.

This chain uses TRBV5-1 with TRBJ2-1; 10 bases match TRBD1. The length of the CDR3 is 16 residues. Germline loops: CDR1 SGHRS, CDR2 YFSETQ. V shed 1 base, J shed 9 bases, and the junction held 10 bases outside the gene matches. The chain's CDR3 is CASSLSPGTGEGEQFF. CDR3 sequence (DNA): TGCGCCAGCAGCTTGTCTCCAGGGACAGGGGAGGGTGAGCAGTTCTTC.

The V and J genes are TRBV7-8 and TRBJ1-2; TRBD1 might be the D (5 bases). This CDR3 comprises 14 residues. CDR1 is SGHVS and CDR2 is FQNEAQ in the germline V gene. With 2 bases removed from V and 4 bases from J, the gap between germline ends came to 11 bases. CDR3 in DNA: TGTGCCAGCAGCTTACCCGACAGCCTCTATGGCTACACCTTC. It specifies CASSLPDSLYGYTF.

The genes are TRBV4-1 and TRBJ2-4, with D possibly TRBD2 on 6 matching bases. The germline V gene has CDR1 MGHRA and CDR2 YSYEKL. V lost 1 base to trimming and J lost 0 bases, with 16 bases between them. This CDR3 is 18 amino acids long. Here the CDR3 DNA reads TGCGCCAGCAGCCAAGCCACGCCGGGACTGGGAGCCAAAAACATTCAGTACTTC. Amino acids: CASSQATPGLGAKNIQYF.

V and J are TRBV3-1 (or the pseudogene TRBV3-2) and TRBJ2-2; TRBD2 matches at 9 bases. The CDR3 has 16 amino acids. The junction had 8 bases not matched to a gene; V was cut back by 4 bases and J by 5 bases. From germline, CDR1 is LGHDT and CDR2 YNNKEL (reference sequence). CDR3 in amino acids: CASSPWRGGPTGELFF. In DNA form, the CDR3 reads TGTGCCAGCAGCCCCTGGCGGGGGGGCCCAACCGGGGAGCTGTTTTTT.

V is TRBV15 and J is TRBJ1-2; no definite D call. The germline V gene has CDR1 LNHNV and CDR2 YYDKDF (reference sequence). The CDR3 is 11 residues long. V lost 9 bases and J lost 2, with 7 bases in between. The CDR3 reads CATAGNYGYTF. The CDR3 DNA reads as TGTGCCACTGCCGGGAACTATGGCTACACCTTC. Drawing the rest from reference TRBV15 and TRBJ1-2, the complete variable domain is DAMVIQNPRYQVTQFGKPVTLSCSQTLNHNVMYWYQQKSSQAPKLLFHYYDKDFNNEADTPDNFQSRRPNTSFCFLDIRSPGLGDTAMYLCATAGNYGYTFGSGTRLTVV.

CDR3 in amino acids: CASSQGSAGGPNIQYF. The CDR3, as DNA: TGTGCCAGCAGCCAGGGGTCAGCGGGGGGGCCAAACATTCAGTACTTC. This chain links TRBV3-1 (or the pseudogene TRBV3-2) with TRBJ2-4; 10 nucleotides align to TRBD2. The CDR3 totals 16 residues. V dropped 3 bases and J dropped 6; count of bases not matched to a gene: 8. Per the germline V gene, CDR1 is LGHDT and CDR2 is YNNKEL (reference sequence).

The V and J genes are TRBV6-6 and TRBJ2-7; no clear D gene. Per germline, CDR1 MNHNY and CDR2 SVGAGI (reference sequence). V was shortened by 0 bases and J by 0 bases, with 9 bases between the two germline ends. The CDR3 contains 15 residues. Written as DNA, the CDR3 is TGTGCCAGCAGTTACTCGAGTCCAAGCTCCTACGAGCAGTACTTC. Translated: CASSYSSPSSYEQYF.